Following are 22 T cell receptor beta chains from one sample sequenced in a study of control samples from healthy donors and cancer patients. Generated by immunoSEQ multiplex PCR, the TCRdb table keeps only in-frame clones and is missing some. Of roughly 80,000 clones listed, about 90% are singletons. The sequencing input was blood. These receptors were obtained from a man over 45 in good health.

The rearrangement uses TRBV18 and TRBJ2-7, with D possibly called TRBD1 or TRBD2 (5 bases each). Germline V lookup: CDR1 KGHSH, CDR2 LQKENI. The CDR3 covers 14 residues. V was pared by 3 bases and J by 1 base, with 10 bases between. The CDR3 DNA is TGTGCCAGCTCACCGGGACGGGGTTCCTACGAGCAGTACTTC. Its translation: CASSPGRGSYEQYF.

The chain carries TRBV24-1 and TRBJ2-3; maybe TRBD2 (8 bases). CDR3 length: 15 amino acids. V was clipped by 12 bases and J by 3 bases, with 21 bases between them. In germline, CDR1 is KGHDR, CDR2 SFDVKD. The CDR3 nucleotides are TGTGCCCCGCCGGGGGGGGCAGGGGGGACAGATACGCAGTATTTT. Amino acids: CAPPGGAGGTDTQYF.

The chain has TRBV2 and TRBJ2-1; 14 nucleotides align to TRBD2. In germline, CDR1 is SNHLY, CDR2 FYNNEI. This CDR3 has 15 residues. V dropped 3 bases and J dropped 9; count of bases not matched to a gene: 4. CDR3 in amino acids: CASSDWTSGGTEQFF. DNA for the CDR3: TGTGCCAGCAGTGATTGGACTAGCGGGGGGACTGAGCAGTTCTTC.

This chain connects TRBV18 to TRBJ1-1, with unresolved D. Looked up from germline, CDR1 is KGHSH and CDR2 is LQKENI. This CDR3 is 15 amino acids long. V lost 4 bases, J lost 1 base, and 13 bases lay in between. CDR3 nucleotide sequence: TGTGCCAGCTCACAGGGATTGGTGGGGAACACTGAAGCTTTCTTT. Translation: CASSQGLVGNTEAFF.

The gene calls are TRBV4-1 and TRBJ2-5, with 7 nucleotides matching TRBD2. Per germline, CDR1 MGHRA and CDR2 YSYEKL. With 6 bases clipped from V and 1 base from J, the junction kept 11 bases outside the gene matches. The CDR3 has 16 residues. The CDR3 nucleotides read TGCGCCAGCAGGACAACTAGCGCCGCAACCCAAGAGACCCAGTACTTC. Encoded protein: CASRTTSAATQETQYF.

The chain uses TRBV2 and TRBJ1-1; D perhaps matches TRBD1 (6 bases). Trimming cost V 5 bases and J 0 bases, with 13 bases left between them. This CDR3 is 15 amino acids long. CDR1 is SNHLY and CDR2 is FYNNEI in the germline V gene. The CDR3 loop is CASSPTGQMNTEAFF. The CDR3 coding sequence is TGTGCCAGCAGTCCAACGGGACAAATGAACACTGAAGCTTTCTTT.

This rearrangement joins TRBV7-8 to TRBJ2-5; TRBD2 matches 9 bases. After removal of 2 bases from V and 4 bases from J, the junction contained 8 bases not matched to a gene. The V gene's germline CDR1 is SGHVS and CDR2 FQNEAQ. The CDR3 runs to 16 residues. The DNA of the CDR3 is TGTGCCAGCAGCTTACTTGAGCTAGCGGGACGAGAGACCCAGTACTTC. This codes for CASSLLELAGRETQYF. Supplemented by reference TRBV7-8 and TRBJ2-5, the full variable domain reads GAGVSQSPRYKVAKRGQDVALRCDPISGHVSLFWYQQALGQGPEFLTYFQNEAQLDKSGLPSDRFFAERPEGSVSTLKIQRTQQEDSAVYLCASSLLELAGRETQYFGPGTRLLVL.

This clone was detected once. CDR3 protein: CAWRQQPSSGNTIYF. CDR3 nucleotides: TGTGCCTGGAGACAACAGCCGAGCTCTGGAAACACCATATATTTT. The chain links TRBV30 to TRBJ1-3, with D hard to call. CDR3 length: 15 residues. From germline, CDR1 is GTSNPN and CDR2 SVGIG (reference sequence). Trimming took 3 bases from V and 0 from J, leaving 12 bases between them.

The chain couples TRBV9 to TRBJ1-1; D might be TRBD1 (5 bases). CDR3 size: 12 residues. The V end lost 3 bases, the J end lost 7 bases, and 10 bases lay between the germline ends. CDR1 is SGDLS and CDR2 is YYNGEE in the germline V gene. The CDR3 DNA is TGTGCCAGCAGCGCCGCGGGGGGTGAAGCTTTCTTT. Amino acid sequence: CASSAAGGEAFF.

The chain employs TRBV5-5 and TRBJ1-3; unclear D gene. The CDR3 length is 15 residues. Germline CDR1 SGHKS, CDR2 YYEKEE (reference sequence). Trimming stripped 2 bases from V and 1 base from J, with 10 bases between. This CDR3 reads CASSFGMTSGNTIYF. CDR3 in DNA: TGTGCCAGCAGCTTCGGGATGACGTCTGGAAACACCATATATTTT.

The CDR3 region has the DNA TGTGCCAGCAGCTCGACGAGGACGGGCTACGAGCAGTACTTC. Translating it yields CASSSTRTGYEQYF. The V and J genes are TRBV7-9 and TRBJ2-7; D ambiguous. V lost 4 bases and J 3 bases, leaving 13 bases between the germline ends. There are 14 residues in the CDR3. From germline, CDR1 is SEHNR and CDR2 FQNEAQ (reference sequence).

Comments on this clone: Germline is not matched at one junction end, which may reflect a read error. The gene calls are TRBV7-7 and TRBJ1-1; D is undetermined. CDR1 SSHAT and CDR2 FNYEAQ come from the germline V gene (reference sequence). The CDR3 runs 13 residues. CDR3 coding DNA: TGTGCTAGCAGCTTAGATACAGCTACTGAAGCTTTCTTT. Translated, it gives CASSLDTATEAFF.

The V call is TRBV9, the J call TRBJ2-5, with 9 positions matching TRBD1. The CDR3 runs to 14 residues. Trimming at V came to 4 bases and at J to 5 bases, leaving 6 bases not matched to a gene. Germline assignment: CDR1 SGDLS and CDR2 YYNGEE. CDR3 bases: TGTGCCAGCAGCCGGGGACAGGGTTACGAGACCCAGTACTTC. This codes for CASSRGQGYETQYF. Full variable domain (outside the CDR3, taken from reference TRBV9 and TRBJ2-5): DSGVTQTPKHLITATGQRVTLRCSPRSGDLSVYWYQQSLDQGLQFLIQYYNGEERAKGNILERFSAQQFPDLHSELNLSSLELGDSALYFCASSRGQGYETQYFGPGTRLLVL.

This chain uses TRBV29-1 with TRBJ2-7, with D perhaps matching TRBD2 (5 bases). CDR1 is SQVTM, CDR2 ANQGSEA, per germline. With 4 bases removed from V and 4 bases from J, the gap between germline ends came to 23 bases. This CDR3 is 16 amino acids long. Here the CDR3 reads CSVVARASKSLYEQYF. CDR3 nucleotide sequence: TGCAGCGTTGTGGCGCGGGCTAGCAAATCTCTTTACGAGCAGTACTTC.

This chain joins TRBV18 and TRBJ1-2; D perhaps matches TRBD1 (5 bases). Germline CDR1 and CDR2: KGHSH and LQKENI. This CDR3 is built from 12 residues. V lost 6 bases, J lost 7 bases, and 12 bases lay in between. The CDR3: CASSTRGVGYTF. Here the CDR3 DNA reads TGTGCCAGCTCTACGAGAGGGGTTGGCTACACCTTC.

The chain couples TRBV6-1 to TRBJ1-3; no definite D call. This CDR3 region has 12 residues. The ends were cut back, 2 bases at V and 4 bases at J, with 3 bases in the middle. Germline CDR1 MNHNS, CDR2 SASEGT. CDR3 in DNA: TGTGCCAGCAGTGAATGGGGAAACACCATATATTTT. It yields the protein CASSEWGNTIYF.

This chain links TRBV18 with TRBJ1-4, with D unclear. Deletions cut 5 bases from V and 8 bases from J, with 12 bases between. Germline V CDR1 and CDR2: KGHSH, LQKENI. The CDR3 consists of 13 residues. The DNA for the CDR3 is TGTGCCAGCTCATTGGGCCCTGGGGAAAAACTGTTTTTT. Translation gives CASSLGPGEKLFF.

The chain combines TRBV6-5 with TRBJ1-6; 7 nucleotides agree with TRBD1. Germline assignment: CDR1 MNHEY and CDR2 SVGAGI. The CDR3 is 14 residues long. V was pared by 7 bases and J by 5 bases, with 5 bases of the junction left unmatched. DNA for the CDR3: TGTGCCAGCACCGTGGGACAGCATAATTCACCCCTCCACTTT. Translating gives CASTVGQHNSPLHF.

CDR3 loop: CASSPRTGATGNTIYF. CDR3 sequence (DNA): TGTGCCAGCTCACCACGGACAGGGGCCACTGGAAACACCATATATTTT. The chain employs TRBV18 and TRBJ1-3; 9 nucleotides line up with TRBD1. With V trimmed by 1 base and J by 2 bases, 3 bases remained unmatched. The CDR3 consists of 16 residues. Germline values: CDR1 KGHSH, CDR2 LQKENI.

The rearrangement joins TRBV30 to TRBJ1-3; no definite D call. CDR1 and CDR2 from the germline V gene are GTSNPN and SVGIG (reference sequence). V gave up 0 bases and J gave up 4 bases, with 19 bases separating them. The CDR3 runs to 17 residues. CDR3 coding DNA: TGTGCCTGGAGTGTGCACGCAGACACGAAGACAGGAAACACCATATATTTT. Its protein is CAWSVHADTKTGNTIYF.

CDR3 nucleotide sequence: TGCAGCGTTACGGGACAGCGGGTTGCTGAAGCTTTCTTT. This translates into CSVTGQRVAEAFF. The chain uses TRBV29-1 and TRBJ1-1; TRBD1 matches 7 bases. CDR3 length: 13 residues. The junction had 9 bases not matched to a gene; V was cut back by 5 bases and J by 6 bases. From germline, CDR1 is SQVTM and CDR2 ANQGSEA.

This clone occurred once. The chain couples TRBV3-1 (or the pseudogene TRBV3-2) to TRBJ1-3; TRBD1 matches 7 bases. There are 14 residues in the CDR3. Trimming cost V 4 bases and J 2 bases; bases outside gene matches: 2. From germline, CDR1 is LGHDT and CDR2 YNNKEL (reference sequence). The DNA for the CDR3 is TGTGCCAGCAGCCCAGGGGGACCTGGAAACACCATATATTTT. Translating gives CASSPGGPGNTIYF.